Below, one T cell receptor beta chain is given with its context. Its specificity is not known. This sample is part of a study of vaccination and CD4 T cells after COVID-19. Study-level information: Convalescent cases comprised several mild and one severe, all SARS-CoV-2 positive by nasal swab PCR.

Oncomine TCR Beta short-read sequencing was applied to DNA from cultured CD4+ T cells. TCRdb ran MiXCR on the PCR reads and lists one entry per CDR3 protein. Of 15,000 or so distinct CDR3 sequences in the sample, 48% were seen once. The V and J ends lost 3 bases and 6 bases, in that order; junction bases with no gene match: 3. The germline gives CDR1 SGHVS, CDR2 FQNEAQ. The CDR3 loop spans 13 amino acids. Treatment here: approximately nine-day PBMC culture with coronavirus spike peptide pools or control peptides (ViraFEST assay). Half-medium changes with fresh IL-2 medium occurred on days 3 and 7. Negative selection recovered the CD4+ T cells once they had spent more than 8 days in culture. Findings and limits, study-wide: Median numbers of SARS-CoV-2-reactive clonotypes increased from around 20 to 38 (not a significant change).

The sample taken for sequencing was CD4+ T cells from blood, cultured in vitro. This chain connects TRBV7-8 to TRBJ1-1, with TRBD1 matching over 8 bases. The origin of this receptor is a human donor who had recovered from COVID-19. CDR3 in DNA: TGTGCCAGCAGCTTCCGACAGGGGTCTGAAGCTTTCTTT. Translation: CASSFRQGSEAFF.